This T cell receptor (beta chain) is drawn from a study of T cells in Graves' hyperthyroidism and ophthalmopathy. Whole-study context: It was at initial diagnosis, before any treatment, that peripheral blood was collected.

The table lists this clonotype with a few counts. Its specificity is unknown. Study conclusions and caveats: In the blood, most expanded thyroid clonotypes above 0.001 appeared as well.

The CDR3 contains 14 residues. Germline V gives CDR1 SGHKS, CDR2 YYEKEE (reference sequence). V dropped 4 bases and J dropped 9 bases, with 14 bases sitting between them. Clinical Activity Scores of at least 3, NOSPECS grades of at least 4 and durations under 3 months characterized ophthalmopathy patients. Amplification of TCR beta CDR3 regions was performed using RNA transcripts as template. First-round RT-PCR with HTBI primers amplified the TCR CDR3 region. TCRdb re-called the multiplex PCR reads with MiXCR, one entry per CDR3 protein. The table has some 530,000 distinct CDR3 sequences, about 22% seen once.

What was sequenced was blood. V gene TRBV5-5 combines with J gene TRBJ1-6; D is perhaps TRBD1 (5 bases). This receptor was identified in a woman aged 70-85 years with Graves' ophthalmopathy. The CDR3 region has the DNA TGTGCCAGCAGCCCCGGGACTGGGACTTCACCCCTCCACTTT. Translating it yields CASSPGTGTSPLHF.